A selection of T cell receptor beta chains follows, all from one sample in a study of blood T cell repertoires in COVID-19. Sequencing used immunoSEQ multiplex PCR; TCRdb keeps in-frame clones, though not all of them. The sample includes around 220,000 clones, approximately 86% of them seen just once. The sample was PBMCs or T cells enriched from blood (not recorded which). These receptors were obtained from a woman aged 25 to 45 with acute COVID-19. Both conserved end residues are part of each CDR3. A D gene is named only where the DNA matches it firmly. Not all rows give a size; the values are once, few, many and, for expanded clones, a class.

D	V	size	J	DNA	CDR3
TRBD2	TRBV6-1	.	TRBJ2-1	TGTGCCAGCAGTGATGAGCCGACTAGCCTTGGCTACAATGAGCAGTTCTTC	CASSDEPTSLGYNEQFF
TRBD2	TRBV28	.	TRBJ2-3	TGTGCCAGCAGCCCGGGGACTAGCGGACGCACAGATACGCAGTATTTT	CASSPGTSGRTDTQYF
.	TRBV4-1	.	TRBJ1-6	TGCGCCAGCAGCCAGGCCGGGGGGTCACCCCTCCACTTT	CASSQAGGSPLHF
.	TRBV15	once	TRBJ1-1	TGTGCCACCAGCAGTCGCGCGGGGAACACTGAAGCTTTCTTT	CATSSRAGNTEAFF
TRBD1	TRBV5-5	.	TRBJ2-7	TGTGCCAGCAGCCGGACAGGGGGACAGGGGGGTATCGAGCAGTACTTC	CASSRTGGQGGIEQYF
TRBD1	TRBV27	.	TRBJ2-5	TGTGCCAGCAGTCCCGGGACAGCCATGTCAGCCCAGTACTTC	CASSPGTAMSAQYF
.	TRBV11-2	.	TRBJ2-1	TGTGCCAGCAGCTTAGAGGCGGGATCCCCCTACAATGAGCAGTTCTTC	CASSLEAGSPYNEQFF
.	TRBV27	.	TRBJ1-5	TGTGCCAGCAGTTTACGGTTCTCGGGCAATCAGCCCCAGCATTTT	CASSLRFSGNQPQHF
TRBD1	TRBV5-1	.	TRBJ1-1	TGCGCCAGCAGCCCTGGGACAGTCCACACTGAAGCTTTCTTT	CASSPGTVHTEAFF
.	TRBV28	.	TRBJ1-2	TGTGCCAGCAGTTTCTCCTCTAACCCTAGCTATGGCTACACCTTC	CASSFSSNPSYGYTF
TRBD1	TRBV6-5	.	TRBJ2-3	TGTGCCAGCAGTTACCCACAGGGGGGCACAGATACGCAGTATTTT	CASSYPQGGTDTQYF
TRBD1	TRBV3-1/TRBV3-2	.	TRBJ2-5	TGTGCCAGCAGCCAAGAATTTACAGGGGCCGGGAAGACCCAGTACTTC	CASSQEFTGAGKTQYF
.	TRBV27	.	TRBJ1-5	TGTGCCAGCAATTTTCCCCGACAACTTGGCAATCAGCCCCAGCATTTT	CASNFPRQLGNQPQHF
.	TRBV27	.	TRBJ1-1	TGTGCCAGCAGCCCCTTGGGGGGGACTGAAGCTTTCTTT	CASSPLGGTEAFF
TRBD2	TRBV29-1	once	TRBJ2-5	TGCAGCGCCACACTCCTAGCGGCCCAAGAGACCCAGTACTTC	CSATLLAAQETQYF
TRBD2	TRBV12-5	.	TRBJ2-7	TGTGCTAGTAGTGGAGGGAGGGCCTTATTCTACGAGCAGTACTTC	CASSGGRALFYEQYF
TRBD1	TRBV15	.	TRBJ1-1	TGTGCCACCAGCAGAGCTCAGGGGGCTGGGGGAGCTTTCTTT	CATSRAQGAGGAFF
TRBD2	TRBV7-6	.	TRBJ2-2	TGTGCCAGCGGGGGGGCCGGGGAGCTGTTTTTT	CASGGAGELFF